Each of the 20 T cell receptor beta chains below was sequenced from the same sample in a study of Graves' ophthalmopathy and Graves' hyperthyroidism. The sequenced template was RNA, covering the TCR beta CDR3 region. Investigators did first-round RT-PCR with HTBI primers, then second-round multiplex PCR. TCRdb re-derived calls from the multiplex PCR reads in MiXCR, one entry per CDR3 protein. The table includes over 650,000 distinct CDR3 sequences, roughly 39% detected once. Sequenced sample: peripheral blood. Receptors originate from an adult man with Graves' ophthalmopathy.

This clonotype was counted between two and nine times. This chain joins TRBV12-3 or TRBV12-4 and TRBJ2-2, with a possible D match to TRBD2 (6 bases). There are 14 residues in the CDR3. V was pared by 2 bases and J by 6 bases, with 10 bases between. In DNA form, the CDR3 reads TGTGCCAGCAGTTTAAGGAGGGACGCCGGGGAGCTGTTTTTT. Residues: CASSLRRDAGELFF.

With respect to this clonotype: A clone one base away is much larger, so this may be a read error. The missing conserved phenylalanine or tryptophan at the end of this CDR3 makes a read error likely. This chain connects TRBV10-3 to TRBJ1-6; D gene uncertain. The CDR3 spans 12 residues. CDR1 is ENHRY, CDR2 SYGVKD, per germline. The CDR3 protein is CASSQNESPLHS. In DNA form, the CDR3 reads TGTGCCAGCAGTCAGAATGAATCACCCCTCCACTCT.

CDR3 in amino acids: CSARDRGYTEAFF. As DNA, the CDR3 is TGCAGTGCTAGAGATCGGGGTTACACTGAAGCTTTCTTT. The chain is built from TRBV20-1 and TRBJ1-1; D gene ambiguous. The CDR3 has 13 residues. V was shortened by 0 bases and J by 3 bases, with 8 bases between the two germline ends. In germline, CDR1 is DFQATT, CDR2 SNEGSKA (reference sequence).

This clonotype was picked up many times. This chain links TRBV10-3 with TRBJ2-7; D uncertain. CDR3 length: 15 residues. Germline V gene data show CDR1 as ENHRY and CDR2 as SYGVKD. V was trimmed by 0 bases and J by 2 bases, leaving 11 bases between them. CDR3 loop: CAISESARPAYEQYF. The CDR3 DNA follows: TGTGCCATCAGTGAGTCGGCCAGGCCCGCCTACGAGCAGTACTTC.

This clonotype has ten or more counts. The V and J genes are TRBV7-2 and TRBJ2-2; D may be TRBD1 (6 bases). The CDR3 runs to 15 residues. The V gene's germline CDR1 is SGHTA and CDR2 FQGNSA. V lost 0 bases to trimming and J lost 6 bases, with 11 bases between them. In DNA, the CDR3 is TGTGCCAGCAGCTTAGCCTTACAGGGCTCCGGGGAGCTGTTTTTT. This codes for CASSLALQGSGELFF. The variable domain in full, with the rest retrieved from reference TRBV7-2 and TRBJ2-2, is GAGVSQSPSNKVTEKGKDVELRCDPISGHTALYWYRQSLGQGLEFLIYFQGNSAPDKSGLPSDRFSAERTGGSVSTLTIQRTQQEDSAVYLCASSLALQGSGELFFGEGSRLTVL.

Concerning this clonotype itself: A much more abundant neighbour one base away suggests this may be a read error. V gene TRBV19 combines with J gene TRBJ1-1; tentative D call: TRBD1 (5 bases). Trimming left V 2 bases short and J 1 base short, with 8 bases between. Germline V CDR1 and CDR2: LNHDA, SQIVND (reference sequence). This CDR3 has 14 amino acids. CDR3 nucleotides: TGTGCCAGTAGTATAAGCGACAGGAACACTGAAGCTTTCTTT. Amino acid sequence: CASSISDRNTEAFF. The full variable domain, in which reference TRBV19 and TRBJ1-1 provide the parts outside the CDR3, is DGGITQSPKYLFRKEGQNVTLSCEQNLNHDAMYWYRQDPGQGLRLIYYSQIVNDFQKGDIAEGYSVSREKKESFPLTVTSAQKNPTAFYLCASSISDRNTEAFFGQGTRLTVV.

This clonotype was seen ten or more times. CDR3 DNA: TGCGCCAGCAGCTTGGTCATGAACACTGAAGCTTTCTTT. Translating it yields CASSLVMNTEAFF. The J gene is TRBJ1-1, the V gene TRBV5-1, with D unresolved. Per the germline V gene, CDR1 is SGHRS and CDR2 is YFSETQ. With 0 bases removed from V and 0 bases from J, the gap between germline ends came to 3 bases. CDR3 length equals 13 residues.

The chain employs TRBV4-3 and TRBJ1-2, with D perhaps TRBD1 (6 bases). The CDR3 is 14 residues long. Trimming shortened V by 1 base and J by 4 bases, and 10 bases separated the two germline ends. Germline CDR1 LGHNA, CDR2 YSLEER. CDR3 sequence (DNA): TGCGCCAGCAGCCAAGTTGACAGGTTCTATGGCTACACCTTC. Translation gives CASSQVDRFYGYTF.

Written as DNA, the CDR3 is TGTGCCAGCAGCCACGTTCAAACTGGCTCCACCGGGGAGCTGTTTTTT. Translating it yields CASSHVQTGSTGELFF. The chain has TRBV3-1 and TRBJ2-2; D is undetermined. V was clipped by 3 bases and J by 4 bases, with 15 bases between them. The CDR3 runs to 16 residues. Germline V gene data show CDR1 as LGHDT and CDR2 as YNNKEL (reference sequence).

V gene TRBV10-3 combines with J gene TRBJ2-4; TRBD2 is a possible D gene (6 bases). This CDR3 is 16 amino acids long. Germline lookup yields CDR1 ENHRY and CDR2 SYGVKD. Trimming took 2 bases from V and 0 from J, leaving 11 bases between them. This chain's CDR3 is CAISERAGAAKNIQYF. The CDR3 nucleotides are TGTGCCATCAGTGAGAGAGCGGGCGCAGCCAAAAACATTCAGTACTTC.

There are many counts of this clonotype. The chain links TRBV3-1 to TRBJ1-2; D is unclear. The ends were cut back, 0 bases at V and 5 bases at J, with 4 bases in the middle. Per germline, CDR1 LGHDT and CDR2 YNNKEL (reference sequence). This CDR3 has 12 amino acids. CDR3 bases: TGTGCCAGCAGCCAAGAAGAGTATGGCTACACCTTC. Translating it yields CASSQEEYGYTF.

At least ten counts were recorded for this clonotype. The CDR3 region has the DNA TGTGCCAGCAGTTCCTCGGGGGGACAGCCCCAGCATTTT. Protein sequence: CASSSSGGQPQHF. The chain recombines TRBV12-3 or TRBV12-4 with TRBJ1-5; the D gene is possibly TRBD1 (5 bases). Deletions cut 4 bases from V and 7 bases from J, with 11 bases between. This CDR3 contains 13 residues.

This clonotype appeared many times. The chain carries TRBV9 and TRBJ1-2, with D hard to call. Looked up from germline, CDR1 is SGDLS and CDR2 is YYNGEE. V lost 3 bases and J 4 bases, leaving 13 bases between the germline ends. The CDR3 length is 14 residues. The CDR3 loop is CASSAQAGSYGYTF. The DNA for the CDR3 is TGTGCCAGCAGCGCCCAGGCGGGGAGCTATGGCTACACCTTC.

The gene calls are TRBV11-2 and TRBJ1-4, with TRBD1 as a possible D gene (6 bases). CDR1 is SGHAT, CDR2 FQNNGV, per germline. Trimming shortened V by 6 bases and J by 7 bases, and 15 bases separated the two germline ends. This CDR3 region has 14 residues. In DNA form, the CDR3 reads TGTGCCAGCAGGTTCCGAGGGGGGGCTGAAAAACTGTTTTTT. It is translated as CASRFRGGAEKLFF.

This clonotype appeared many times. The chain joins TRBV7-2 to TRBJ2-7; D could derive from TRBD1 or TRBD2 (6 bases each). Deletions cut 6 bases from V and 0 bases from J, with 15 bases between. Germline V gives CDR1 SGHTA, CDR2 FQGNSA. CDR3 size: 15 residues. CDR3 coding DNA: TGTGCCAGCAGTCTACGAGGGGGGATCTCCTACGAGCAGTACTTC. Translating gives CASSLRGGISYEQYF.

This clonotype has a count of ten or more. This chain connects TRBV5-1 to TRBJ2-6; 12 bases map to TRBD1. V lost 5 bases and J lost 2; bases outside the gene matches: 8. This CDR3 comprises 18 residues. Germline loops: CDR1 SGHRS, CDR2 YFSETQ. The CDR3, as DNA: TGCGCCAGCAGTTCCCGGGACAGGGGGCAGGCTGGGGCCAACGTCCTGACTTTC. The encoded protein is CASSSRDRGQAGANVLTF.

The chain is built from TRBV19 and TRBJ2-3; no firm D call. The length of the CDR3 is 14 residues. V lost 3 bases, J lost 2 bases, and 9 bases lay in between. Germline loops: CDR1 LNHDA, CDR2 SQIVND (reference sequence). The CDR3 is CASSIFHNTDTQYF. Here the CDR3 DNA reads TGTGCCAGTAGTATTTTCCACAACACAGATACGCAGTATTTT.

This clonotype was detected many times. The chain is built from TRBV29-1 and TRBJ1-2, with unresolved D. Germline CDR1 is SQVTM and CDR2 is ANQGSEA. Trimming took off 0 bases at V and 3 bases at J, with 5 bases between the two ends. The CDR3 length is 12 residues. CDR3 amino acids: CSVEDRHYGYTF. CDR3 coding DNA: TGCAGCGTTGAAGATCGACACTATGGCTACACCTTC.

This clonotype was picked up one time. This may be a read error: a much more frequent sequence differs by one nucleotide. This rearrangement joins TRBV9 to TRBJ1-5; D is ambiguous. The germline CDR1 and CDR2 sequences are SGDLS and YYNGEE. This CDR3 has 14 amino acids. Written as DNA, the CDR3 is TGTGCCAGCAGACCAGACATGTTCAATCAGCCCCGGCATTTT. It translates to CASRPDMFNQPRHF.

This clonotype was counted at least ten times. J is TRBJ1-5 and V is TRBV19, with D possibly being TRBD1 (6 bases). Germline CDR1 and CDR2: LNHDA and SQIVND (reference sequence). V was shortened by 7 bases and J by 6 bases, with 10 bases between the two germline ends. The CDR3 is 12 residues long. For the CDR3, the DNA is TGTGCCAGTATGGGGGCTCTTCAGCCCCAGCATTTT. As protein: CASMGALQPQHF.